This section outlines one TCR beta chain sequence together with its context. Its antigen remains unknown. This sample was taken from a study of post-analysis software for immune sequencing data. V was trimmed by 6 bases and J by 0 bases, leaving 18 bases between them. Germline V gene data show CDR1 as SGHTA and CDR2 as FQGNSA. The CDR3 extends over 17 amino acids. Study observations and caveats: There were several TRBV segments more frequent in patients than controls, and TRBV5-6, TRBV5-1 and TRBV20-1 were among them. Multiple sclerosis patients showed significantly lower normalized Chao1 diversity than controls did.

The library was made from cDNA and included unique molecular identifiers. Out of about 1 to 11 million T cells, a few hundred thousand cDNA molecules were generated. In TCRdb, the PCR reads were re-called with MiXCR into one record per CDR3 protein. Among fewer than 600,000 distinct CDR3 sequences listed, around 40% were seen once. The TCR comes from a girl aged 10 to 17 with multiple sclerosis. This sequence joins TRBV7-2 and TRBJ2-1; D not certain. Specimen: blood. Written as DNA, the CDR3 is TGTGCCAGCAGATTATTAAAGGCCCAGAGCTCCTACAATGAGCAGTTCTTC. Protein sequence: CASRLLKAQSSYNEQFF.